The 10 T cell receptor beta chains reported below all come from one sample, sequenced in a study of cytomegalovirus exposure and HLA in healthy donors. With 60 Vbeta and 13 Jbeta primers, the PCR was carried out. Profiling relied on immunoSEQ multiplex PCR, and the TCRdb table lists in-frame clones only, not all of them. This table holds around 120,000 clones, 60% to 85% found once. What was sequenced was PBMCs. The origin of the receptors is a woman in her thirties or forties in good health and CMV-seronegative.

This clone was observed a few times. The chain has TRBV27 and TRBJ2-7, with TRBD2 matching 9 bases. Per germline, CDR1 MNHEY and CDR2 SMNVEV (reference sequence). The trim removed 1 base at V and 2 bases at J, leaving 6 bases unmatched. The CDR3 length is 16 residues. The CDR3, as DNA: TGTGCCAGCAGTTTATTCGGGACTAGCTTAACCTACGAGCAGTACTTC. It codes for CASSLFGTSLTYEQYF.

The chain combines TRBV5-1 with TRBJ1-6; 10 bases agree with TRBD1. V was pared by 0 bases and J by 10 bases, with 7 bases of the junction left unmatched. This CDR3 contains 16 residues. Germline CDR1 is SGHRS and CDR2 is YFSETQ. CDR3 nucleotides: TGCGCCAGCAGCTTGGGACAGGGGGCTTCCATGTCACCCCTCCACTTT. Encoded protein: CASSLGQGASMSPLHF. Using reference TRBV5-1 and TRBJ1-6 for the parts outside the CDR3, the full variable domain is KAGVTQTPRYLIKTRGQQVTLSCSPISGHRSVSWYQQTPGQGLQFLFEYFSETQRNKGNFPGRFSGRQFSNSRSEMNVSTLELGDSALYLCASSLGQGASMSPLHFGNGTRLTVT.

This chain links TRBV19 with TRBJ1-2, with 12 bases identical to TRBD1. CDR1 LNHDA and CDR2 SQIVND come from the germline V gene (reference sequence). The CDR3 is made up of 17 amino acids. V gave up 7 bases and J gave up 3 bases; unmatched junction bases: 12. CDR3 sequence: CASTHQHRDRGHYGYTF. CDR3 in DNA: TGTGCCAGTACTCACCAGCACCGGGACAGGGGGCACTATGGCTACACCTTC. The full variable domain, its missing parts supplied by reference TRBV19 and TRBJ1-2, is DGGITQSPKYLFRKEGQNVTLSCEQNLNHDAMYWYRQDPGQGLRLIYYSQIVNDFQKGDIAEGYSVSREKKESFPLTVTSAQKNPTAFYLCASTHQHRDRGHYGYTFGSGTRLTVV.

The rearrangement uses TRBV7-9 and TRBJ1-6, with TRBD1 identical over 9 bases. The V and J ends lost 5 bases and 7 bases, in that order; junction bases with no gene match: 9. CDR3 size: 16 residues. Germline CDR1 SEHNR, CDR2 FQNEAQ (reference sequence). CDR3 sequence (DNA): TGTGCCAGCAGCACAGGGGGCGCCCCGGGAAATTCACCCCTCCACTTT. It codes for CASSTGGAPGNSPLHF.

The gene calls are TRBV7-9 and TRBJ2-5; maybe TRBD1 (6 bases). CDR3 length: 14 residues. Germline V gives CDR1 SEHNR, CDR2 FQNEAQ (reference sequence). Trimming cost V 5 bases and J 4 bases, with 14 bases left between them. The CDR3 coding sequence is TGTGCCAGCAGCCAGGACAGCCTGGGAGAGACCCAGTACTTC. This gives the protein CASSQDSLGETQYF.

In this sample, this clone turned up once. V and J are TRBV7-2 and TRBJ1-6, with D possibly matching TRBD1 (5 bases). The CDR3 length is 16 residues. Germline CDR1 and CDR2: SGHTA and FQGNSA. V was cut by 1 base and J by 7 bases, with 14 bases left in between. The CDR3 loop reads CASSLDGAARNSPLHF. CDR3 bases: TGTGCCAGCAGCTTAGATGGGGCGGCCCGGAATTCACCCCTCCACTTT.

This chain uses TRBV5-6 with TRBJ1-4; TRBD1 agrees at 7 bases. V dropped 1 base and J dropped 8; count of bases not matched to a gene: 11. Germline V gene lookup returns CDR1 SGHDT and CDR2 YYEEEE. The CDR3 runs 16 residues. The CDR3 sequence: CASSLSRGWSSEKLFF. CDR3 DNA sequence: TGTGCCAGCAGCTTGTCCAGGGGGTGGTCGTCCGAAAAACTGTTTTTT.

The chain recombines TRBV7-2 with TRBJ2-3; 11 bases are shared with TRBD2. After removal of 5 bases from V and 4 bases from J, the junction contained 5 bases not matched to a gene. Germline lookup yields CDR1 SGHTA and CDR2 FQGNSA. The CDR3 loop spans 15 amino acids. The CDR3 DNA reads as TGTGCCAGCAGCCTAGGACTAGCGGGTTCAGATACGCAGTATTTT. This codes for CASSLGLAGSDTQYF.

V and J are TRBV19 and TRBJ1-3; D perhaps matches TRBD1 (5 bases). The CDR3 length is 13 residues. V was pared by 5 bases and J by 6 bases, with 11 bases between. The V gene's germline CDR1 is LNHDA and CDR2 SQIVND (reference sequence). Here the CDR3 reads CASSSREANTIYF. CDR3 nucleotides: TGTGCCAGTAGTTCCAGGGAGGCAAACACCATATATTTT.

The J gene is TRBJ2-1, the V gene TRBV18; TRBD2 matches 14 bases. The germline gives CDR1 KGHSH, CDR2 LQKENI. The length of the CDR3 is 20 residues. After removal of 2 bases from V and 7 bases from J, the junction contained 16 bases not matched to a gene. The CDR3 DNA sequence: TGTGCCAGCTCACCAGGTGCCGGGACTAGCGGGAGAGTTCTGATAAATGAGCAGTTCTTC. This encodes CASSPGAGTSGRVLINEQFF.